Reported below is one T cell receptor (beta chain). Its specificity is not known. Method: immunoSEQ multiplex PCR; TCRdb's copy keeps in-frame clones and lacks some. The table has about 5,600 clones, about three fifths seen once. The record originates from a study of CD8 T cell repertoires and HIV-1 epitope variants. Study-level background: Separate wells received one of Twenty-five Gag or Nef variant peptides. Tested: three Gag epitope families, Nef HW9 and YT9.

Germline CDR1 is MGHDK and CDR2 is SYGVNS. The CDR3 length is 13 residues. Trimming left V 2 bases short and J 8 bases short, with 12 bases between. This rearrangement joins TRBV25-1 to TRBJ1-2; D perhaps matches TRBD1 (6 bases). The TCR originated in a male donor with HIV. Input material: cultured CD8+ T cells derived from PBMCs. The CDR3 loop reads CASSEPPGDGYTF. CDR3 DNA sequence: TGTGCCAGCAGTGAACCCCCAGGGGACGGCTACACCTTC.